The 15 T cell receptor beta chains in this list originate from one sample, sequenced in a study of blood T cell repertoires in COVID-19. Profiled with immunoSEQ multiplex PCR; TCRdb holds only in-frame clones, not every one. The data show 140,000 or so clones, with approximately 90% seen just once and approximately 11% held by the top ten. Material for sequencing was peripheral blood. The receptors were gathered from an elderly woman with acute or convalescent COVID-19.

V and J are TRBV6-5 and TRBJ2-7; D might be TRBD1 (6 bases). Trimming stripped 6 bases from V and 4 bases from J, with 13 bases between. CDR1 MNHEY and CDR2 SVGAGI come from the germline V gene. The CDR3 totals 13 residues. The CDR3 sequence: CASRRDRFYEQYF. The CDR3 nucleotides read TGTGCCAGCAGGAGAGACAGGTTTTACGAGCAGTACTTC.

The table lists this clone with a count of one. The chain has TRBV10-2 and TRBJ1-1; 9 nucleotides match TRBD1. Per germline, CDR1 WSHSY and CDR2 SAAADI. The CDR3 is made up of 12 amino acids. With 11 bases clipped from V and 4 bases from J, the junction kept 5 bases outside the gene matches. CDR3 in DNA: TGCGCCGCCCGGGACAGGGTCACTGAAGCTTTCTTT. It specifies CAARDRVTEAFF.

This chain joins TRBV5-1 and TRBJ1-1, with a weak D call TRBD1 (6 bases). V was pared by 1 base and J by 1 base, with 14 bases between. This CDR3 region has 16 residues. From germline, CDR1 is SGHRS and CDR2 YFSETQ. The CDR3 here is CASSLFSDRTNTEAFF. The CDR3 nucleotides read TGCGCCAGCAGCTTGTTCTCCGACAGGACGAACACTGAAGCTTTCTTT.

The chain combines TRBV5-4 with TRBJ1-2; D unclear. There are 12 residues in the CDR3. In germline, CDR1 is SGHNT, CDR2 YYREEE (reference sequence). Trimming took 0 bases from V and 6 from J, leaving 6 bases between them. The CDR3 DNA reads TGTGCCAGCAGCTTGGACTCCAATGGCTACACCTTC. Protein product: CASSLDSNGYTF.

The CDR3: CAISGRRGSSYNEQFF. CDR3 DNA: TGTGCCATCAGTGGACGTAGGGGGTCCTCCTACAATGAGCAGTTCTTC. This chain joins TRBV10-3 and TRBJ2-1, with D possibly TRBD1 on 6 matching bases. CDR3 length: 16 residues. The germline CDR1 and CDR2 sequences are ENHRY and SYGVKD. V was clipped by 4 bases and J by 0 bases, with 13 bases between them.

The chain links TRBV5-1 to TRBJ2-7; D is uncertain. CDR1 SGHRS and CDR2 YFSETQ come from the germline V gene. Trimming stripped 0 bases from V and 3 bases from J, with 13 bases between. The CDR3 spans 15 residues. CDR3 loop: CASSLDPQVYYEQYF. The CDR3 region has the DNA TGCGCCAGCAGCTTGGATCCCCAGGTGTACTACGAGCAGTACTTC. Full variable domain (rest looked up from reference TRBV5-1 and TRBJ2-7): KAGVTQTPRYLIKTRGQQVTLSCSPISGHRSVSWYQQTPGQGLQFLFEYFSETQRNKGNFPGRFSGRQFSNSRSEMNVSTLELGDSALYLCASSLDPQVYYEQYFGPGTRLTVT.

The chain links TRBV24-1 to TRBJ2-1; 10 bases line up with TRBD2. Germline lookup yields CDR1 KGHDR and CDR2 SFDVKD. The CDR3 has 15 amino acids. Trimming removed 4 bases from V and 6 bases from J; junction bases left unmatched: 5. In DNA form, the CDR3 reads TGTGCCACCAGTGACGCATTAGCGGGGGGCAATGAGCAGTTCTTC. This gives the protein CATSDALAGGNEQFF.

V and J are TRBV5-4 and TRBJ2-5; D may be TRBD2 (5 bases). There are 16 residues in the CDR3. Germline values: CDR1 SGHNT, CDR2 YYREEE (reference sequence). V lost 4 bases, J lost 5 bases, and 21 bases lay in between. The CDR3 region has the DNA TGTGCCAGCAGCAGAGCCCCCCCAGATGCGGGCGAGACCCAGTACTTC. Residues: CASSRAPPDAGETQYF.

The chain uses TRBV15 and TRBJ2-7; 7 bases match TRBD1. The CDR3 is 17 residues long. Unmatched junction bases numbered 14, after V lost 5 bases and J lost 1 base. Germline V gene data show CDR1 as LNHNV and CDR2 as YYDKDF (reference sequence). The CDR3 nucleotides are TGTGCCACCAGCGGGGGAACCGGGACAGCGAAATCCTACGAGCAGTACTTC. Its protein product is CATSGGTGTAKSYEQYF.

The chain employs TRBV5-1 and TRBJ1-5; 10 bases line up with TRBD1. The CDR3 consists of 14 residues. Trimming cost V 4 bases and J 5 bases; bases outside gene matches: 3. Per germline, CDR1 SGHRS and CDR2 YFSETQ. The CDR3 here is CASSLGTGDQPQHF. The CDR3 region has the DNA TGCGCCAGCAGCCTGGGGACAGGGGATCAGCCCCAGCATTTT.

The chain carries TRBV2 and TRBJ1-3; 7 positions agree with TRBD1. V shed 5 bases and J 0 bases; nucleotides not matched to a gene: 10. CDR3 length equals 17 residues. Germline V gene data show CDR1 as SNHLY and CDR2 as FYNNEI. The CDR3 nucleotides are TGTGCCAGCAGTTTATTACAGGGGCCCCTCTCTGGAAACACCATATATTTT. It specifies CASSLLQGPLSGNTIYF.

The CDR3 spells CASSLRRANTGELFF. The CDR3 coding sequence is TGTGCCAGCTCTCTACGGAGGGCCAACACCGGGGAGCTGTTTTTT. The chain employs TRBV18 and TRBJ2-2; D is possibly TRBD2 (6 bases). CDR1 is KGHSH, CDR2 LQKENI, per germline. V was cut by 6 bases and J by 2 bases, with 13 bases left in between. The CDR3 runs 15 residues.

This sequence joins TRBV6-5 and TRBJ1-1; 11 bases are a match to TRBD1. The ends lost 4 bases at V and 6 bases at J; junction bases unmatched: 4. Germline CDR1 is MNHEY and CDR2 is SVGAGI. This CDR3 has 14 residues. CDR3 sequence (DNA): TGTGCCAGCAGTTTTCCGGGACAGGGGGCTGAAGCTTTCTTT. As protein: CASSFPGQGAEAFF.

The chain couples TRBV4-1 to TRBJ1-2; 10 bases are a match to TRBD1. Per germline, CDR1 MGHRA and CDR2 YSYEKL. V was clipped by 2 bases and J by 7 bases; unmatched bases: 16. The CDR3 has 18 residues. In DNA form, the CDR3 reads TGCGCCAGCAGCCAAACGACGACAGGGGGCGAGGGTCTCACTGGCTACACCTTC. Translating gives CASSQTTTGGEGLTGYTF.

J is TRBJ2-1 and V is TRBV2, with TRBD1 matching 10 bases. V was clipped by 4 bases and J by 0 bases; unmatched bases: 0. CDR1 and CDR2 from the germline V gene are SNHLY and FYNNEI. The length of the CDR3 is 15 residues. CDR3 coding DNA: TGTGCCAGCAGTGGGACAGGGGGCTCCTACAATGAGCAGTTCTTC. Translating it yields CASSGTGGSYNEQFF.